The rows below give T cell receptor beta chains drawn from one sample of a study of identical twins. TCRdb analysed the 5' RACE reads with MiXCR anew, one entry per CDR3 protein. The table records around 370,000 distinct CDR3 sequences, 9% of them present only once. The material sequenced was naive T cells sorted from blood. These receptors all come from a woman between 45 and 65 years old in good health. The CDR3 runs from the conserved cysteine through the conserved F or W. Each record gives: V gene, clone size, D gene, J gene, CDR3 protein, CDR3 DNA. A D gene is named only where the DNA matches it firmly. Expanded clones get a size class; other rows say once, few or many, or leave the size out.

>TRBV12-3/TRBV12-4|few|-|TRBJ1-1
CASSLLGGRRTEAFF
TGTGCCAGCAGTTTGTTGGGGGGCAGGCGGACTGAAGCTTTCTTT
>TRBV6-5|many|TRBD1|TRBJ1-2
CASSSPGGFGYTF
TGTGCCAGCAGTTCTCCAGGGGGGTTTGGCTACACCTTC
>TRBV7-9|few|-|TRBJ1-6
CAVGGGNSPLHF
TGTGCCGTAGGTGGGGGAAATTCACCCCTCCACTTT
>TRBV5-1|few|-|TRBJ2-2
CASSLAAWGSGELFF
TGCGCCAGCAGCTTGGCCGCGTGGGGAAGCGGGGAGCTGTTTTTT
>TRBV6-6|-|-|TRBJ2-3
CASSLARDLDEYF
TGTGCCAGCAGTTTAGCCAGGGACCTGGATGAGTATTTT
>TRBV27|-|TRBD1|TRBJ2-1
CASSSRTQGSYNEQFF
TGTGCCAGCAGTTCGAGGACACAGGGGTCCTACAATGAGCAGTTCTTC
>TRBV5-1|-|-|TRBJ2-2
CASSLSGQNGELFF
TGCGCCAGCAGCTTATCAGGGCAGAACGGGGAGCTGTTTTTT
>TRBV11-2|-|-|TRBJ1-1
CASSLKHKNTEAFF
TGTGCCAGCAGCTTAAAGCACAAGAACACTGAAGCTTTCTTT
>TRBV5-1|-|TRBD1|TRBJ1-1
CASSPAGTGGLTEAFF
TGCGCCAGCAGCCCGGCCGGGACAGGGGGCCTGACTGAAGCTTTCTTT
>TRBV28|few|TRBD1|TRBJ2-5
CAASSTGTRQETQYF
TGTGCCGCGTCATCGACAGGGACGCGACAAGAGACCCAGTACTTC
>TRBV12-3/TRBV12-4|many|-|TRBJ1-4
CASRTRGTEKLFF
TGTGCCAGCAGGACAAGGGGGACTGAAAAACTGTTTTTT
>TRBV24-1|-|-|TRBJ2-3
CATSDLGTDTQYF
TGTGCCACCAGTGACCTCGGCACAGATACGCAGTATTTT
>TRBV20-1|few|TRBD2|TRBJ2-2
CSARPRGGQYTGELFF
TGCAGTGCTAGACCCCGGGGAGGGCAGTACACCGGGGAGCTGTTTTTT
>TRBV13|-|-|TRBJ2-5
CASSSGPNSWRTQYF
TGTGCCAGCAGCTCGGGACCCAACTCCTGGCGGACCCAGTACTTC
>TRBV5-1|many|-|TRBJ2-1
CASSLAGQTSYNEQFF
TGCGCCAGCAGCTTGGCAGGGCAGACTTCCTACAATGAGCAGTTCTTC
>TRBV7-2|few|TRBD1|TRBJ2-7
CASSVTGFYEQYF
TGTGCCAGCAGCGTGACAGGGTTCTACGAGCAGTACTTC
>TRBV25-1|few|-|TRBJ2-6
CASSESGAGANVLTF
TGTGCCAGCAGTGAATCCGGGGCTGGGGCCAACGTCCTGACTTTC
>TRBV18|few|TRBD1|TRBJ2-7
CASSQRTGSHEQYF
TGTGCCAGCTCACAGCGGACAGGATCGCACGAGCAGTACTTC
>TRBV20-1|-|-|TRBJ2-7
CSARALSSYEQYF
TGCAGTGCTAGGGCGCTAAGCTCCTACGAGCAGTACTTC
>TRBV5-1|few|-|TRBJ2-7
CASSLAWTPRSSYEQYF
TGCGCCAGCAGCTTGGCGTGGACACCGAGAAGCTCCTACGAGCAGTACTTC
>TRBV20-1|few|-|TRBJ1-1
CSARTGIGEAFF
TGCAGTGCTAGGACGGGGATCGGTGAAGCTTTCTTT
>TRBV12-3/TRBV12-4|few|-|TRBJ2-5
CASSPLVLGVGRQETQYF
TGTGCCAGCAGTCCCCTAGTGCTTGGCGTAGGAAGGCAAGAGACCCAGTACTTC
>TRBV20-1|few|-|TRBJ1-5
CSARDGNSNQPQHF
TGCAGTGCTAGAGACGGAAATAGCAATCAGCCCCAGCATTTT
>TRBV11-2|-|-|TRBJ1-5
CASSLLRGTNQPQHF
TGTGCCAGCAGCTTACTTCGGGGGACCAATCAGCCCCAGCATTTT
>TRBV12-3/TRBV12-4|many|-|TRBJ1-2
CASSTGPSYGYTF
TGTGCCAGCAGCACCGGGCCCAGCTATGGCTACACCTTC
>TRBV4-1|many|TRBD1|TRBJ1-5
CASSAGTGEPQHF
TGCGCCAGCAGCGCCGGGACAGGGGAGCCCCAGCATTTT
>TRBV3-1|-|TRBD1|TRBJ2-5
CASSQDGTGLGTQYF
TGTGCCAGCAGCCAAGATGGGACAGGGCTAGGGACCCAGTACTTC
>TRBV5-1|few|-|TRBJ2-7
CASSYVKDGGLREQYF
TGCGCCAGCAGCTACGTAAAGGACGGAGGTCTGAGAGAGCAGTACTTC
>TRBV18|many|-|TRBJ1-1
CASSPNTEAFF
TGTGCCAGCAGCCCGAACACTGAAGCTTTCTTT
>TRBV24-1|many|TRBD2|TRBJ2-3
CATARSSGRVQTDTQYF
TGTGCCACCGCCCGGAGTAGCGGGAGGGTTCAGACAGATACGCAGTATTTT
>TRBV11-2|many|-|TRBJ2-3
CASSLALSRTDTQYF
TGTGCCAGCAGCTTAGCCCTATCCCGCACAGATACGCAGTATTTT
>TRBV29-1|few|-|TRBJ1-5
CSVVEARGPQHF
TGCAGCGTTGTGGAGGCGCGAGGGCCCCAGCATTTT
>TRBV5-1|many|-|TRBJ1-1
CASSPGWGDTEAFF
TGCGCCAGCAGCCCAGGATGGGGGGACACTGAAGCTTTCTTT
>TRBV4-1|-|-|TRBJ1-2
CASSQEGWGGYTF
TGCGCCAGCAGCCAAGAAGGGTGGGGAGGCTACACCTTC
>TRBV7-9|-|-|TRBJ2-2
CASSPRPGDTGELFF
TGTGCCAGCAGCCCCAGGCCGGGAGACACCGGGGAGCTGTTTTTT
>TRBV27|few|-|TRBJ2-5
CASSLGSSSTQYF
TGTGCCAGCAGTTTAGGGTCTAGCAGTACCCAGTACTTC
>TRBV5-1|-|TRBD2|TRBJ2-2
CASSPGGGEHGELFF
TGCGCCAGCAGCCCTGGCGGGGGAGAGCACGGGGAGCTGTTTTTT
>TRBV5-1|-|-|TRBJ2-1
CASSGNEQLF
TGCGCCAGCTCGGGCAATGAGCAGCTCTTC
>TRBV24-1|many|-|TRBJ1-2
CATSDIDRRYGYTF
TGTGCCACCAGTGATATTGACAGGCGATATGGCTACACCTTC
>TRBV11-2|few|-|TRBJ2-1
CASSSGTIGGEQFF
TGTGCCAGCAGCTCCGGGACCATAGGTGGTGAGCAGTTCTTC
>TRBV7-2|few|-|TRBJ1-1
CASSLGSGSFSEAFF
TGTGCCAGCAGCTTAGGTTCAGGGAGTTTTTCTGAAGCTTTCTTT
>TRBV6-2/TRBV6-3|few|-|TRBJ2-3
CASAIPSDTQYF
TGTGCCAGCGCTATCCCCTCGGATACGCAGTATTTT
>TRBV5-5|many|-|TRBJ2-1
CASSLALAIEQFF
TGTGCCAGCAGCTTGGCTCTAGCTATTGAGCAGTTCTTC
>TRBV12-3/TRBV12-4|many|-|TRBJ1-1
CASSFKMNTEAFF
TGTGCCAGCAGTTTTAAGATGAACACTGAAGCTTTCTTT
>TRBV20-1|few|-|TRBJ2-2
CSARTVMDREGTGELFF
TGCAGTGCTAGAACTGTGATGGACAGGGAGGGCACCGGGGAGCTGTTTTTT
>TRBV20-1|few|-|TRBJ2-4
CSAREGERGDGGHF
TGCAGTGCTCGCGAGGGCGAGAGGGGGGACGGGGGGCACTTC
>TRBV11-2|-|TRBD1|TRBJ2-5
CASSYTRDSPEETQYF
TGTGCCAGCAGTTACACTCGGGACAGCCCGGAGGAGACCCAGTACTTC
>TRBV10-3|few|-|TRBJ2-3
CAISPALSKPFTDTQYF
TGTGCCATCAGCCCGGCCCTCTCGAAGCCGTTCACAGATACGCAGTATTTT
>TRBV6-5|few|-|TRBJ2-5
CASSSRWEYQETQYF
TGTGCCAGCAGCTCGCGATGGGAGTACCAAGAGACCCAGTACTTC